The subject of this entry is one TCR beta chain. The antigen is unknown. 5'RACE with constant-segment primers built TCRalpha and TCRbeta cDNA libraries with UMIs. In TCRdb, the 5' RACE reads were re-called with MiXCR into one record per CDR3 protein. This repertoire shows about 260,000 distinct CDR3 sequences, 8% to 9% found once; its top ten account for 20% to 25%. The sample is drawn from a study of T-cell memory formation after mild COVID-19. V lost 3 bases and J 4 bases, leaving 9 bases between the germline ends. Per germline, CDR1 MGHDK and CDR2 SYGVNS. The CDR3 length is 13 residues. Study-level points and caveats: Some clones that responded were present in memory (sampled pre-infection), which suggests cross-reactive memory joined.

The sequenced sample was PBMCs or a T cell subset sorted from them (not recorded which). This clonotype was sampled from a man in his late teens or twenties who had mild COVID-19 (a few samples of this study predate the infection). Cell type and time point are not known. The chain has TRBV25-1 and TRBJ1-1; D is possibly TRBD1 (6 bases). CDR3 amino acids: CASSDPGATEAFF. As DNA, the CDR3 is TGTGCCAGCAGTGACCCAGGGGCCACTGAAGCTTTCTTT.